The entry below gives a single T cell receptor beta chain sequence along with its context. The antigen is undetermined. These data are taken from a study of T cell responses to AZD1222 COVID-19 vaccine. The study's findings and limits: Unmutated variant regions are reportedly targeted by nearly half of spike-specific TCRs. Only five or six individuals given AZD1222 were seropositive at baseline. The study sampled repertoires only after the peak T cell response.

Libraries were prepared by immunoSEQ multiplex PCR; TCRdb keeps only in-frame clonotypes and omits some of them. The data contain 150,000 to 170,000 clones, around 85% of them seen just once; the ten biggest clones take up about 5%. The CDR3 is 15 amino acids. Germline V gives CDR1 LNHDA, CDR2 SQIVND (reference sequence). The ends lost 7 bases at V and 3 bases at J; junction bases unmatched: 9. Sequenced material: peripheral blood, taken on day 0 of MenACWY control vaccination. This chain joins TRBV19 and TRBJ1-5, with TRBD1 matching over 7 bases. The clonotype originates from an adult in good health. The CDR3 DNA reads TGTGCCAGTACTACGGACAGGAGGGCCAATCAGCCCCAGCATTTT. Translation: CASTTDRRANQPQHF. Variable domain in full (rest from reference TRBV19 and TRBJ1-5): DGGITQSPKYLFRKEGQNVTLSCEQNLNHDAMYWYRQDPGQGLRLIYYSQIVNDFQKGDIAEGYSVSREKKESFPLTVTSAQKNPTAFYLCASTTDRRANQPQHFGDGTRLSIL.